This T cell receptor beta chain was retrieved from a study of human T cells and chemical hapten exposure. Study details: Small discrepancies in pooled library volume mainly accounted for the varying TCR yields per sample.

In the library, unique molecular identifiers were attached to individual cDNA molecules. TCRdb ran MiXCR on the 5' RACE reads and lists one entry per CDR3 protein. The top ten hold over 1.2% of the sample, which has 120,000 to 150,000 distinct CDR3 sequences, 4.1% seen once. From whole blood left unfractionated, total RNA was extracted. This clonotype has at least ten counts. Its antigen remains unidentified. Study conclusions and caveats: Once DPC sensitization occurred, TCRs above 1 in 1000 frequency showed no change.

This clonotype originated in a female donor in good health.

CDR3 residues: CSARLTTGGRATEAFF. DNA of the CDR3: TGCAGTGCTAGACTGACGACAGGGGGTCGAGCGACTGAAGCTTTCTTT. The J gene is TRBJ1-1, the V gene TRBV20-1, with 9 nucleotides matching TRBD1. The germline V gene encodes CDR1 DFQATT and CDR2 SNEGSKA (reference sequence). Trimming at V came to 2 bases and at J to 5 bases, leaving 12 bases not matched to a gene. CDR3 size: 16 residues.